Listed below are T cell receptor beta chains from one sample, sequenced in a study of blood T cell repertoires in COVID-19. Produced via immunoSEQ multiplex PCR; TCRdb's table is partial and in-frame only. The data hold around 100,000 clones, with approximately 90% observed a single time. The sequenced material came from peripheral blood. These receptors were collected from a man in his fifties with active COVID-19. The CDR3 runs from the conserved cysteine through the conserved F or W. A D gene is named only where the DNA matches it firmly. Clone size is stated in some rows and not others, as once, few, many or a class when expanded.

clone_size j_call v_call d_call cdr3_aa cdr3_nt
NA TRBJ2-1 TRBV6-5 TRBD2 CATQGPRGGRNEQFF TGTGCCACCCAGGGTCCGCGGGGGGGCCGAAATGAGCAGTTCTTC
NA TRBJ2-3 TRBV29-1 TRBD1 CSVCRDRGPDTQYF TGCAGCGTTTGCCGGGACAGGGGGCCAGATACGCAGTATTTT
NA TRBJ2-5 TRBV10-2 NA CASSGGYQETQYF TGCGCCAGCAGTGGAGGGTACCAAGAGACCCAGTACTTC
NA TRBJ1-1 TRBV6-5 NA CASSYLARGAEAFF TGTGCCAGCAGTTACTTGGCCAGGGGCGCTGAAGCTTTCTTT
once TRBJ2-2 TRBV7-3 NA CASSLRTGDTGELFF TGTGCCAGCAGCTTACGAACCGGGGATACCGGGGAGCTGTTTTTT
NA TRBJ2-5 TRBV9 TRBD2 CASSVAQGGETQYF TGTGCCAGCAGCGTAGCGCAGGGAGGGGAGACCCAGTACTTC
NA TRBJ1-6 TRBV6-5 NA CATQEGGTALHF TGTGCCACCCAGGAAGGGGGTACGGCCCTCCACTTT
NA TRBJ2-1 TRBV5-5 NA CASSLITGNEQFF TGTGCCAGCAGCTTGATAACAGGGAATGAGCAGTTCTTC
NA TRBJ1-2 TRBV11-2 TRBD1 CASRTGQGRGYTF TGTGCCAGCAGGACAGGACAGGGGCGAGGCTACACCTTC
NA TRBJ1-2 TRBV3-1/TRBV3-2 NA CASSPLGADGYTF TGTGCCAGCAGCCCCCTAGGGGCAGACGGCTACACCTTC
once TRBJ1-5 TRBV3-1/TRBV3-2 NA CASSQAGFGQPQHF TGTGCCAGCAGCCAAGCAGGGTTTGGGCAGCCCCAGCATTTT